This TCR beta chain was profiled in a study of blood T cells in healthy people across ages. Turning to the study itself: Template switching caught about one barcoded beta molecule for each two T cells. General study results and limits: Long-lived donors had more naive CD4+ cells and higher diversity than aged donors.

Germline loops: CDR1 SGHAT, CDR2 FQNNGV. The CDR3 loop spans 18 amino acids. V lost 5 bases and J 2 bases, leaving 21 bases between the germline ends. With respect to this clonotype: Its target is not known.

The donors, aged roughly 6 to 95, were healthy Caucasians from Russia. Each sample used at least 6 million PBMCs. The authors ran a second PCR of roughly 6 to 12 cycles using a sample-barcoded 5' primer and a J-beta primer mix. TCRdb ran MiXCR on the 5' RACE reads and lists one entry per CDR3 protein. The data contain over a million distinct CDR3 sequences, 40% to 50% of them seen just once; the ten biggest clones take up under 20%. Sequenced input: blood. This clonotype was obtained from a woman aged 60 to 75 in good health. The chain has TRBV11-2 and TRBJ1-4, with a possible D match to TRBD1 (6 bases). The CDR3 nucleotides read TGTGCCAGCAGCGAACGTCCGGGGGCAGAGGGTACTAATGAAAAACTGTTTTTT. Translated, it gives CASSERPGAEGTNEKLFF.